This T cell receptor (beta chain) was recorded in a study of control samples from healthy donors and cancer patients. Measured with immunoSEQ multiplex PCR; TCRdb has only the in-frame clones, and not every one. Of more than 85,000 clones listed, 85% to 90% were seen once; the top ten hold 15% to 20%. This CDR3 region has 12 residues. V lost 4 bases to trimming and J lost 3 bases, with 4 bases between them. The material sequenced was blood. V usage is TRBV12-3 or TRBV12-4 and J usage is TRBJ2-1; D gene ambiguous. This sequence was found in a woman between 50 and 59 years old in good health. The CDR3 nucleotides read TGTGCCAGCAGTTCGGGCTACAATGAGCAGTTCTTC. Protein product: CASSSGYNEQFF.